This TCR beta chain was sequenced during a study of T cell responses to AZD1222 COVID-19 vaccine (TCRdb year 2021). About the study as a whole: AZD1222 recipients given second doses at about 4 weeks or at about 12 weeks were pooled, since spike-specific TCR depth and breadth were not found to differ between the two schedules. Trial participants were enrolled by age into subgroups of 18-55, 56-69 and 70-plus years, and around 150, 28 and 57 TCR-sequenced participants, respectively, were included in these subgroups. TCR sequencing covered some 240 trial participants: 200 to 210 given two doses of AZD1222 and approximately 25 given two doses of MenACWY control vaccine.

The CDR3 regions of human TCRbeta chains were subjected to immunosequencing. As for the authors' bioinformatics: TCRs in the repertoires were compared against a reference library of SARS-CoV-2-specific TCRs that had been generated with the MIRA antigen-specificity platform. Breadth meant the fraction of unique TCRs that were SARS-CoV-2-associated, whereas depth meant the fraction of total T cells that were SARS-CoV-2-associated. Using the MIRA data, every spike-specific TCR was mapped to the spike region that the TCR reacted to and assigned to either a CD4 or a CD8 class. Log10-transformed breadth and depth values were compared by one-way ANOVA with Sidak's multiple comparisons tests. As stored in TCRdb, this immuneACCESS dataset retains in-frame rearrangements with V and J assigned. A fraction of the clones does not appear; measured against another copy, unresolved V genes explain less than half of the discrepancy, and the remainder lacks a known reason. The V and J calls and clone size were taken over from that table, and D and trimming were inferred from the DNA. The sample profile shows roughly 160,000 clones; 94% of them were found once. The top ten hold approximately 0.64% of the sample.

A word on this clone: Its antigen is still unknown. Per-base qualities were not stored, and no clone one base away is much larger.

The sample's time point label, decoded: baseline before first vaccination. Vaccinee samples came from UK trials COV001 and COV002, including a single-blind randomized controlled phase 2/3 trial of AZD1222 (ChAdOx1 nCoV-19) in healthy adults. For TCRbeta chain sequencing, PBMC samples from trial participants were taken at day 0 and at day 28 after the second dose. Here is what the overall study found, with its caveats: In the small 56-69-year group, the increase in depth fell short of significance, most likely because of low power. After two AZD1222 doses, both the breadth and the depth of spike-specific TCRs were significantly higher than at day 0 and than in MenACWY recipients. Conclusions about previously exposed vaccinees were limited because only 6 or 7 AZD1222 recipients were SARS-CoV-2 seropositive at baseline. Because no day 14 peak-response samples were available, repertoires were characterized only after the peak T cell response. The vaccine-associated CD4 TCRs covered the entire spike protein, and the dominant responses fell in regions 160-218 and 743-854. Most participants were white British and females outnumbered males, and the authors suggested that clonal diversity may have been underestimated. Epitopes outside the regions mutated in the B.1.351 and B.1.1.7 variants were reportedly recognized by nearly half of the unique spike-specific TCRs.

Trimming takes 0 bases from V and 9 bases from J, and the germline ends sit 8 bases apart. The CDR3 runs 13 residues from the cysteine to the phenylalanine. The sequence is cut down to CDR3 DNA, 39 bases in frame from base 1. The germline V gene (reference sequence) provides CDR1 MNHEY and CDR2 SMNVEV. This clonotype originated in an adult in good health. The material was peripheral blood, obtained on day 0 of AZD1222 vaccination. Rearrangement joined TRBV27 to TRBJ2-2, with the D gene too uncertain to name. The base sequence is TGTGCCAGCAGTTTATCCGGCGGCTGGGAGCTGTTTTTT. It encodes CASSLSGGWELFF.